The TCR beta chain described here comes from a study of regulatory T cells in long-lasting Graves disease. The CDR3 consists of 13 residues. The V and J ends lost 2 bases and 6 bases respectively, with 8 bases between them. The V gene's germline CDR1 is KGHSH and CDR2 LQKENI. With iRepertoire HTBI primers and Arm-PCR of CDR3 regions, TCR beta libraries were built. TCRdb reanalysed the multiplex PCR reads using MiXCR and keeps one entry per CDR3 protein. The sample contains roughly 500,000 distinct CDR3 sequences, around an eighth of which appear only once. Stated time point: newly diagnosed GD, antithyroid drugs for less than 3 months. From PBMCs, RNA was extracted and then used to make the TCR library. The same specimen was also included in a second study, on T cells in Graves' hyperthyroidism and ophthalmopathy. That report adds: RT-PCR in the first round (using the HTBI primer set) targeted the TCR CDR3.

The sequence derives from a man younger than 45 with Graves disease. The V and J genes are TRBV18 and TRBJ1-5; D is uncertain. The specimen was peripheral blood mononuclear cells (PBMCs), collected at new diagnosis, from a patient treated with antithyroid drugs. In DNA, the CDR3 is TGTGCCAGCTCACCATCGGAGAGTCAGCCCCAGCATTTT. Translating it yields CASSPSESQPQHF.